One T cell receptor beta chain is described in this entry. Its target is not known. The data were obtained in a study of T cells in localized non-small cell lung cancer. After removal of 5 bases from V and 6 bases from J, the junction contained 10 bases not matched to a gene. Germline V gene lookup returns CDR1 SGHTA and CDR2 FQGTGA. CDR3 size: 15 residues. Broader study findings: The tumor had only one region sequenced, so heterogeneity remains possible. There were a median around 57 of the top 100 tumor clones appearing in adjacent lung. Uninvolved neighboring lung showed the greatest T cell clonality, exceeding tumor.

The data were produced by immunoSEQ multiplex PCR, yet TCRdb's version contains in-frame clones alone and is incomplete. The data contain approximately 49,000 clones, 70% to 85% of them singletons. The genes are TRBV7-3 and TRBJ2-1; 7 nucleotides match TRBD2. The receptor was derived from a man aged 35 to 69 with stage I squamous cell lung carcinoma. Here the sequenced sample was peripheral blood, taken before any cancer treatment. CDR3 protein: CASSPGLLAANEQFF. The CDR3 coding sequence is TGTGCCAGCAGCCCGGGACTATTAGCGGCCAATGAGCAGTTCTTC. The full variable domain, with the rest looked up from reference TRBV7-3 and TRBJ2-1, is GAGVSQTPSNKVTEKGKYVELRCDPISGHTALYWYRQSLGQGPEFLIYFQGTGAADDSGLPNDRFFAVRPEGSVSTLKIQRTERGDSAVYLCASSPGLLAANEQFFGPGTRLTVL.